This entry describes one T cell receptor (beta chain). This clonotype was counted between two and nine times. Its antigen is unknown. The input lacks base qualities; no much larger clone sits a single base away. The CDR3 measures 13 amino acids from cysteine to phenylalanine. Only the CDR3 portion is preserved as DNA: 39 bases, with reading frame beginning at the first base. V trim: 4 bases; J trim: 9 bases; unmatched bases: 7. The germline V gene encodes CDR1 DFQATT and CDR2 SNEGSKA (reference sequence). The library was obtained by 5' RACE. Sequencing was carried out with an Illumina MiSeq. Clones were called with MiXCR by TCRdb after fastp trimmed the public reads at Q25, and only in-frame beta chains were retained. Duplicate CDR3 protein sequences are folded into a single record with the most common DNA and genes. A total of over 40,000 distinct CDR3 sequences appear in this sample, about 19% of them only once. Approximately 3% of the sample belongs to the ten largest clones.

These data originate in a study of chronic HIV infection and antiretroviral therapy (dated by TCRdb to about 2015). The receptor's source is an adult who had HIV and had not received antiretroviral therapy, or was an uninfected healthy control (not recorded which). The material sequenced was peripheral blood. In this chain, TRBV20-1 is recombined with TRBJ2-1; TRBD2 aligns with 9 central bases. The CDR3 region reads CSAMREGGGEQFF. The sequence in DNA is TGCAGTGCTATGCGGGAGGGCGGAGGTGAGCAGTTCTTC.